The 20 T cell receptor beta chains presented below share a single source sample, sequenced in a study of T cell clonality in common variable immunodeficiency. Study-wide results and limits: In common variable immunodeficiency, TCR beta chains reportedly carried fewer deletions and N-nucleotide insertions.

No antigen is known for these receptors. Profiled with immunoSEQ multiplex PCR; TCRdb holds only in-frame clones, not every one. This sample comprises roughly 42,000 clones, none seen once only. Sequences were obtained from peripheral blood mononuclear cells. The receptor set was obtained from a human donor with common variable immunodeficiency.

In its sample, this clone was seen many times. The read is 3 residues too short to cover the CDR3 end, so that end is filled in from the germline J gene. This chain links TRBV20-1 with TRBJ2-1, with 8 bases matching TRBD2. Germline values: CDR1 DFQATT, CDR2 SNEGSKA (reference sequence). The CDR3 totals 14 residues. With 6 bases clipped from V and 2 bases from J, the junction kept 6 bases outside the gene matches. CDR3 loop: CSASLAGAYNEQFF. The sequenced part of the CDR3 DNA is TGCAGTGCGAGCCTAGCGGGCGCCTACAATGAG.

Concerning this clone: The read stops 3 residues short of the end of the CDR3; the missing end is completed from the germline J gene. The chain couples TRBV19 to TRBJ2-7; 8 bases line up with TRBD2. The junction had 9 bases not matched to a gene; V was cut back by 1 base and J by 4 bases. The length of the CDR3 is 16 residues. The germline V gene encodes CDR1 LNHDA and CDR2 SQIVND (reference sequence). This CDR3 is CASSIGTSTSGYEQYF. The CDR3 bases that were read are TGTGCCAGTAGTATAGGGACGTCTACTAGCGGTTACGAG. Full variable domain (rest looked up from reference TRBV19 and TRBJ2-7): DGGITQSPKYLFRKEGQNVTLSCEQNLNHDAMYWYRQDPGQGLRLIYYSQIVNDFQKGDIAEGYSVSREKKESFPLTVTSAQKNPTAFYLCASSIGTSTSGYEQYFGPGTRLTVT.

This clone was observed a handful of times. Read coverage stops 3 residues before the CDR3 terminus; the germline J gene supplies the remainder. The J gene is TRBJ2-1, the V gene TRBV10-3; 9 nucleotides agree with TRBD1. Germline loops: CDR1 ENHRY, CDR2 SYGVKD. The CDR3 runs to 14 residues. V was pared by 10 bases and J by 3 bases, with 7 bases of the junction left unmatched. CDR3 DNA, as far as it was read: TGTGCCACTCGGGACAGGGATGGCTACAATGAG. Translating it yields CATRDRDGYNE. The full CDR3 sequence reads CATRDRDGYNEQFF.

There are many counts of this clone. The DNA ends 3 residues before the CDR3 does, and the rest of the CDR3 is filled in from the germline J gene. The V gene is TRBV19, the J gene TRBJ2-7; perhaps TRBD2 as D (6 bases). V was clipped by 6 bases and J by 6 bases, with 15 bases between them. CDR3 length: 13 residues. From germline, CDR1 is LNHDA and CDR2 SQIVND (reference sequence). The covered CDR3 bases are TGTGCCAGTAGAAGAGGACTATTCGGCGAG. This translates into CASRRGLFGE. The entire CDR3 reads CASRRGLFGEQYF.

This clone showed up many times. The CDR3 extends 3 residues past the end of the read, so its final part is completed from the germline J gene. The chain links TRBV14 to TRBJ2-7; D is unresolved. V lost 4 bases and J lost 2, with 12 bases in between. CDR1 and CDR2 (germline): SGHDN, FVKESK. The CDR3 spans 14 residues. CDR3 sequence: CASSPRVAPYEQYF. CDR3 DNA, as far as it was read: TGTGCCAGCAGCCCCCGGGTGGCCCCCTACGAG.

At least ten counts were recorded for this clone. The read terminates 3 residues ahead of where the CDR3 ends, so the germline J gene completes it. The rearrangement links TRBV7-2 to TRBJ1-1, with D uncertain. The CDR3 runs 13 residues. Trimming pared 3 bases from V and 1 base from J, leaving 6 bases between. The germline CDR1 and CDR2 sequences are SGHTA and FQGNSA. The covered CDR3 bases are TGTGCCAGCAGCTTTGACACGAACACTGAA. Translated, it gives CASSFDTNTE. The CDR3 in full is CASSFDTNTEAFF. Based on the CDR3 plus reference TRBV7-2 and TRBJ1-1, the full variable domain is GAGVSQSPSNKVTEKGKDVELRCDPISGHTALYWYRQSLGQGLEFLIYFQGNSAPDKSGLPSDRFSAERTGGSVSTLTIQRTQQEDSAVYLCASSFDTNTEAFFGQGTRLTVV.

In this sample, this clone turned up a few times. Read sequence stops 3 residues before the CDR3 end, and the germline J gene provides the missing end. This rearrangement joins TRBV30 to TRBJ2-5, with a possible D match to TRBD2 (6 bases). CDR3 length: 13 amino acids. The V gene's germline CDR1 is GTSNPN and CDR2 SVGIG (reference sequence). The V gene lost 0 bases and the J gene lost 6 bases, with 11 bases spanning the gap. CDR3 region: CAWSVTGDQTQYF. The CDR3 DNA, read in part, is TGTGCCTGGAGTGTAACGGGGGATCAGACC.

In this sample, this clone turned up a few times. The sequenced CDR3 bases are TGTGCCAGCAGCTTGGGGCAGAAGGGCAATGAG. Translation: CASSLGQKGNE. The CDR3 in its entirety is CASSLGQKGNEQFF. This chain links TRBV7-6 with TRBJ2-1; possible D gene TRBD1, 5 bases. The sequenced fragment ends 3 residues before the CDR3 boundary, so the rest is inferred from the germline J gene. Trimming removed 3 bases from V and 6 bases from J, with 12 bases in between. The germline V gene encodes CDR1 SGHVS and CDR2 FNYEAQ. The CDR3 is made up of 14 amino acids.

The sample holds many counts of this clone. The DNA ends 3 residues before the CDR3 does, and the rest of the CDR3 is filled in from the germline J gene. This chain connects TRBV29-1 to TRBJ1-2; TRBD1 aligns across 8 bases. The CDR3 runs to 16 residues. Looked up from germline, CDR1 is SQVTM and CDR2 is ANQGSEA. After removal of 0 bases from V and 2 bases from J, the junction contained 8 bases not matched to a gene. The CDR3 here is CSVEEGRDRRNYGYTF. The covered CDR3 bases are TGCAGCGTTGAAGAAGGCCGGGACAGGAGGAACTATGGC.

This clone was seen at least ten times. The sequenced part of the CDR3 DNA is TGTGCCAGCACGACTAGCTGGGTTGAG. This translates into CASTTSWVE. Given in full, the CDR3 is CASTTSWVEQFF. The chain couples TRBV28 to TRBJ2-1, with TRBD2 matching over 7 bases. Read coverage stops 3 residues before the CDR3 terminus; the germline J gene supplies the remainder. J was trimmed by 9 bases and V by 7 bases; bases with no gene match: 6. Per the germline V gene, CDR1 is MDHEN and CDR2 is SYDVKM. The CDR3 contains 12 residues.

This clone was counted at least ten times. CDR3 loop: CASSYRKGDTEAFF. The sequenced part of the CDR3 DNA is TGCGCCAGCAGCTACCGTAAGGGGGACACTGAA. The genes are TRBV5-1 and TRBJ1-1; the D gene is possibly TRBD1 (6 bases). The read terminates 3 residues ahead of where the CDR3 ends, so the germline J gene completes it. The CDR3 is 14 amino acids. The V gene's germline CDR1 is SGHRS and CDR2 YFSETQ. V gave up 3 bases and J gave up 3 bases, with 12 bases separating them.

This clone appeared many times. The read comes to an end 3 residues before the CDR3 does, leaving the germline J gene to fill in the end. The J gene is TRBJ2-3, the V gene TRBV20-1; 9 bases are shared with TRBD2. The CDR3 runs 14 residues. After removal of 5 bases from V and 5 bases from J, the junction contained 8 bases not matched to a gene. CDR1 is DFQATT, CDR2 SNEGSKA, per germline (reference sequence). The part of the CDR3 DNA that was read is TGCAGTGCTGGTAACGCGGGGGGGGTAGATACG. It is translated as CSAGNAGGVDT. The full CDR3 protein is CSAGNAGGVDTQYF.

This clone was recorded a few times. Read sequence stops 3 residues before the CDR3 end, and the germline J gene provides the missing end. The genes are TRBV18 and TRBJ2-5, with D possibly TRBD1 on 5 matching bases. In germline, CDR1 is KGHSH, CDR2 LQKENI. The CDR3 spans 14 residues. The V and J ends lost 9 bases and 2 bases respectively, with 16 bases between them. The sequenced CDR3 bases are TGTGCCAGTCTACGGTTGCAGGGACAAGAGACC. Protein product: CASLRLQGQET. The whole CDR3 is CASLRLQGQETQYF. Together with reference TRBV18 and TRBJ2-5, the CDR3 gives the full variable domain: NAGVMQNPRHLVRRRGQEARLRCSPMKGHSHVYWYRQLPEEGLKFMVYLQKENIIDESGMPKERFSAEFPKEGPSILRIQQVVRGDSAAYFCASLRLQGQETQYFGPGTRLLVL.

This clone has ten or more counts. The read comes to an end 3 residues before the CDR3 does, leaving the germline J gene to fill in the end. This chain connects TRBV7-3 to TRBJ2-2, with TRBD2 matching 14 bases. CDR3 length: 17 amino acids. J lost 8 bases, V lost 0 bases, and 5 bases had no gene match. Germline V gene sequence: CDR1 SGHTA, CDR2 FQGTGA. CDR3 loop: CASSLTGTSGRLGELFF. The CDR3 DNA, read in part, is TGTGCCAGCAGCTTAACAGGGACTAGCGGGAGACTGGGGGAG. The full variable domain, its missing parts supplied by reference TRBV7-3 and TRBJ2-2, is GAGVSQTPSNKVTEKGKYVELRCDPISGHTALYWYRQSLGQGPEFLIYFQGTGAADDSGLPNDRFFAVRPEGSVSTLKIQRTERGDSAVYLCASSLTGTSGRLGELFFGEGSRLTVL.

This clone was counted at least ten times. The sequenced fragment ends 3 residues before the CDR3 boundary, so the rest is inferred from the germline J gene. The chain uses TRBV19 and TRBJ2-7; a weak D match, TRBD1 (5 bases). The V end was cut by 3 bases, the J end by 4 bases, with 13 bases between. The CDR3 loop spans 14 amino acids. CDR1 LNHDA and CDR2 SQIVND come from the germline V gene (reference sequence). The CDR3 protein is CASSIEGEKYEQYF. The CDR3 bases that were read are TGTGCCAGTAGTATTGAAGGGGAAAAGTACGAG. The full variable domain, rest sourced from reference TRBV19 and TRBJ2-7, is DGGITQSPKYLFRKEGQNVTLSCEQNLNHDAMYWYRQDPGQGLRLIYYSQIVNDFQKGDIAEGYSVSREKKESFPLTVTSAQKNPTAFYLCASSIEGEKYEQYFGPGTRLTVT.

This clone has a handful of counts. The read comes to an end 3 residues before the CDR3 does, leaving the germline J gene to fill in the end. The chain is built from TRBV19 and TRBJ1-2, with TRBD1 identical over 8 bases. CDR3 length: 15 amino acids. Germline CDR1 reads LNHDA; CDR2 reads SQIVND (reference sequence). The sequenced part of the CDR3 DNA is TGTGCCAGTATGGGGCCCCAACGGACAGGGAATTCC. Translation: CASMGPQRTGNS. The CDR3 as a whole reads CASMGPQRTGNSYTF.

This clone has a count of ten or more. The CDR3 is cut off 3 residues early in the read; its end comes from the germline J gene. The gene calls are TRBV30 and TRBJ2-1, with D hard to call. The germline V and J ends were trimmed by 0 bases and 6 bases, with 12 bases remaining between them. CDR1 and CDR2 (germline): GTSNPN, SVGIG (reference sequence). There are 14 residues in the CDR3. The covered CDR3 bases are TGTGCCTGGAGTGTCGAGGTTCCTCGCAATGAG. Translated: CAWSVEVPRNE. The CDR3 reads in full as CAWSVEVPRNEQFF. Full variable domain (missing parts from reference TRBV30 and TRBJ2-1): SQTIHQWPATLVQPVGSPLSLECTVEGTSNPNLYWYRQAAGRGLQLLFYSVGIGQISSEVPQNLSASRPQDRQFILSSKKLLLSDSGFYLCAWSVEVPRNEQFFGPGTRLTVL.

This clone was recorded many times. The CDR3 extends 3 residues past the end of the read, so its final part is completed from the germline J gene. This chain links TRBV7-9 with TRBJ2-1; D not resolved. CDR3 length: 15 amino acids. Between the trimmed V and J ends, which lost 1 base and 2 bases, there was a span of 9 bases. Germline-derived CDR1 and CDR2 are SEHNR and FQNEAQ (reference sequence). The CDR3 bases that were read are TGTGCCAGCAGCTTAGAGGCGGTGCCCTACAATGAG. This translates into CASSLEAVPYNE. The full CDR3 reads CASSLEAVPYNEQFF.

For this clone: The missing CDR3 end, 3 residues past where the read stops, is filled in from the germline J gene. The rearrangement uses TRBV6-2 or TRBV6-3 and TRBJ1-3; TRBD1 might be the D (5 bases). Germline V gene lookup returns CDR1 MNHEY and CDR2 SVGEGT. The CDR3 runs to 16 residues. V was shortened by 2 bases and J by 5 bases, with 16 bases between the two germline ends. CDR3 loop: CASSYVGQGSRNTIYF. CDR3 DNA (partial): TGTGCCAGCAGTTACGTCGGCCAGGGAAGTAGAAACACC.

This clone has at least ten counts. The read terminates 3 residues before the CDR3 end, so the remaining end is supplied by the germline J gene. The chain recombines TRBV19 with TRBJ2-3, with TRBD1 matching 8 bases. The CDR3 has 12 amino acids. Per germline, CDR1 LNHDA and CDR2 SQIVND (reference sequence). V lost 6 bases to trimming and J lost 4 bases; unmatched junction nucleotides: 0. The CDR3 DNA, read in part, is TGTGCCAGTAGGACAGGGGCAGATACG. This translates into CASRTGADT. The full CDR3 protein is CASRTGADTQYF.